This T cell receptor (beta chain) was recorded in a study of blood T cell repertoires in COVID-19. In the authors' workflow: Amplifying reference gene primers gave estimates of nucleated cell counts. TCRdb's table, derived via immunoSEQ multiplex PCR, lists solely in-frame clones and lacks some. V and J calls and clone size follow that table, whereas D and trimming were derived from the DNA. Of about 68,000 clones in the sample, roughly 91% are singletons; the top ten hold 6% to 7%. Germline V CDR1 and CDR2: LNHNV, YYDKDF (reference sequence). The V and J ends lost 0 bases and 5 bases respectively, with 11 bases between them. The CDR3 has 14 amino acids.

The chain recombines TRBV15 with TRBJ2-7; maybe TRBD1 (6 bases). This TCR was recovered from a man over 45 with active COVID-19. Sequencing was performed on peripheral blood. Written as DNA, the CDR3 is TGTGCCACCAGCAGAGAGGCCAGGGGCCACGAGCAGTACTTC. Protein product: CATSREARGHEQYF. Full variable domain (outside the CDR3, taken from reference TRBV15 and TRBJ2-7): DAMVIQNPRYQVTQFGKPVTLSCSQTLNHNVMYWYQQKSSQAPKLLFHYYDKDFNNEADTPDNFQSRRPNTSFCFLDIRSPGLGDTAMYLCATSREARGHEQYFGPGTRLTVT.